This T cell receptor (beta chain) was profiled in a study of cytomegalovirus exposure and HLA in healthy donors. Concerning this clone: Its antigen remains unknown.

Sequencing used immunoSEQ multiplex PCR; TCRdb keeps in-frame clones, though not all of them. The sample carries some 90,000 clones, 87% recorded once. CDR3 size: 13 residues. Germline CDR1 and CDR2: MDHEN and SYDVKM. The ends were cut back, 5 bases at V and 4 bases at J, with 11 bases in the middle. The donors formed part of the roughly 120-subject validation cohort, distinct from the roughly 670-subject first cohort. Study findings and constraints: According to a subsequent analysis, TCR clusters identified in the first cohort showed a tendency to co-occur across the 120 or so validation repertoires. There were under 200 TCR beta chains listed as cytomegalovirus-associated. Specific recognition of CMV antigens was confirmed in vitro for a few chains (all CMV-associated).

V and J are TRBV28 and TRBJ2-5, with D hard to call. Sample: PBMCs. This TCR came from a woman aged 25 to 39 in good health and CMV-seronegative. The CDR3 reads CASSEVTRETQYF. CDR3 nucleotides: TGTGCCAGCAGTGAAGTAACGAGAGAGACCCAGTACTTC.